This is a list of T cell receptor beta chains from one sample in a study of graft-versus-host responses after intestinal transplantation. Antigen specificity for these receptors is unknown. TCRdb keeps only in-frame clones here, not all; method: immunoSEQ multiplex PCR. In the table there are over 100,000 clones, approximately 96% of which are singletons. The sequences come from unstimulated CD8+ T cells sorted from spleen or lymph node cells, collected before intestinal transplant. Receptors originate from a human donor who received an intestinal transplant. CDR3s include the opening cysteine and the closing phenylalanine or tryptophan. The order of the fields is clone size, V gene, J gene, D gene, CDR3 protein, CDR3 DNA. The D gene is left open where the match is weak. Rows may omit the clone size; those that give it use once, few, many or a size class.

>-|TRBV10-3|TRBJ2-2|-
CAISESKDNTGELFF
TGTGCCATCAGTGAGTCGAAGGACAACACCGGGGAGCTGTTTTTT
>-|TRBV4-1|TRBJ2-7|-
CASSQEGGGLEGIAYEQYF
TGCGCCAGCAGCCAAGAAGGGGGTGGGTTGGAGGGGATTGCCTACGAGCAGTACTTC
>once|TRBV2|TRBJ1-1|-
CASIPLGTRAFF
TGTGCCAGCATTCCCTTGGGGACCCGAGCTTTCTTT
>-|TRBV6-5|TRBJ1-1|-
CASSPGTVNTEAFF
TGTGCCAGCAGTCCCGGGACCGTGAACACTGAAGCTTTCTTT
>-|TRBV7-9|TRBJ1-2|-
CASSLESYGYTF
TGTGCCAGCAGCTTAGAGTCCTATGGCTACACCTTC
>-|TRBV28|TRBJ2-7|-
CASSFGSGASYEQYF
TGTGCCAGCAGTTTTGGGTCGGGAGCCTCCTACGAGCAGTACTTC
>-|TRBV29-1|TRBJ2-1|-
CSVEAGVNYNEQFF
TGCAGCGTTGAGGCAGGGGTAAACTACAATGAGCAGTTCTTC
>-|TRBV6-1|TRBJ2-3|-
CASSEGCFKGDTQYF
TGTGCCAGCAGTGAAGGGTGTTTCAAAGGGGATACGCAGTATTTT
>-|TRBV28|TRBJ1-1|TRBD1
CASSYSLDRGRGNTEAFF
TGTGCCAGCAGTTATTCACTGGACAGGGGGCGAGGGAACACTGAAGCTTTCTTT
>-|TRBV27|TRBJ2-1|TRBD2
CASSLSPSGRAKEQFF
TGTGCCAGCAGTTTATCGCCTAGCGGGAGGGCCAAGGAGCAGTTCTTC
>-|TRBV7-9|TRBJ2-7|-
CASSLVSSSSYEQYF
TGTGCCAGCAGCCTTGTTTCTTCAAGTTCCTACGAGCAGTACTTC
>-|TRBV9|TRBJ2-7|-
CASSPPGASYEQYF
TGTGCCAGCAGCCCCCCGGGAGCCTCCTACGAGCAGTACTTC
>-|TRBV25-1|TRBJ2-1|-
CASSDSLPQFF
TGTGCCAGCAGTGATAGTTTACCGCAGTTCTTC
>-|TRBV9|TRBJ1-2|-
CASSENRDERVWPTF
TGTGCCAGCAGCGAGAACAGGGACGAACGGGTGTGGCCGACCTTC
>-|TRBV6-5|TRBJ2-3|-
CASSYSWSLGADTQYF
TGTGCCAGCAGTTACTCGTGGTCGCTTGGGGCAGATACGCAGTATTTT
>-|TRBV6-5|TRBJ2-3|-
CASSSPPRGSTDTQYF
TGTGCCAGCAGTTCTCCTCCTCGCGGGAGCACAGATACGCAGTATTTT
>-|TRBV5-1|TRBJ2-7|TRBD2
CASGMGLAGEIAVDEQYF
TGCGCCAGCGGCATGGGACTAGCGGGAGAAATCGCAGTCGACGAGCAGTACTTC
>-|TRBV7-9|TRBJ2-5|TRBD2
CASSPWGLAGTQETQYF
TGTGCCAGCAGCCCATGGGGACTAGCGGGTACACAAGAGACCCAGTACTTC
>-|TRBV27|TRBJ1-1|-
CASSLDTSGWTEAFF
TGTGCCAGCAGTTTGGATACTTCAGGGTGGACTGAAGCTTTCTTT
>-|TRBV11-2|TRBJ2-7|-
CASSLVSGRAYEQYF
TGTGCCAGCAGCTTAGTGTCTGGCAGGGCCTACGAGCAGTACTTC
>-|TRBV15|TRBJ1-1|-
CATSGGSEAFF
TGTGCCACCAGCGGAGGGTCCGAAGCTTTCTTT
>-|TRBV28|TRBJ1-3|-
CASSPAYPSTIYF
TGTGCCAGCAGCCCCGCGTACCCATCCACCATATATTTT
>-|TRBV9|TRBJ2-1|TRBD2
CASSGIAGGLEQFF
TGTGCCAGCAGCGGGATAGCGGGAGGCTTGGAGCAGTTCTTC
>-|TRBV6-1|TRBJ1-1|-
CASSELAGVRNTEAFF
TGTGCCAGCAGTGAATTGGCAGGGGTGAGGAACACTGAAGCTTTCTTT
>-|TRBV2|TRBJ2-7|-
CASSPNLRARALYEQYF
TGTGCCAGCAGTCCCAACCTTCGGGCCAGAGCCCTCTACGAGCAGTACTTC
>-|TRBV9|TRBJ2-2|-
CASSLHTGELFF
TGTGCCAGCAGCTTACACACCGGGGAGCTGTTTTTT
>-|TRBV6-1|TRBJ2-1|TRBD1
CASSADRSPGYNEQFF
TGTGCCAGCAGTGCGGACAGGTCGCCCGGCTACAATGAGCAGTTCTTC
>-|TRBV2|TRBJ2-7|-
CASEQRRDDSYEQYF
TGTGCCAGTGAACAGAGGAGGGATGACTCCTACGAGCAGTACTTC
>-|TRBV7-3|TRBJ2-1|-
CASSLTGGEQFF
TGTGCCAGCAGCCTTACAGGAGGTGAGCAGTTCTTC
>-|TRBV21-1|TRBJ1-2|-
CASSKAIKSIFNYGYTF
TGTGCCAGCAGCAAAGCAATAAAGAGTATCTTCAACTATGGCTACACCTTC
>-|TRBV5-1|TRBJ1-1|TRBD1
CASSLTGGNTEAFF
TGCGCCAGCAGCTTGACAGGGGGGAACACTGAAGCTTTCTTT
>-|TRBV7-6|TRBJ2-3|-
CASTTGEGRDTQYF
TGTGCCAGCACCACAGGGGAGGGGCGAGATACGCAGTATTTT
>few|TRBV6-1|TRBJ2-5|-
CASSEAIGGLLGTQYF
TGTGCCAGCAGTGAAGCGATTGGGGGCCTCTTGGGGACCCAGTACTTC
>-|TRBV15|TRBJ2-5|TRBD2
CATSRGTISKDQETQYF
TGTGCCACCAGCAGGGGGACTATTTCTAAGGACCAAGAGACCCAGTACTTC
>-|TRBV11-3|TRBJ2-7|-
CASSLSPTDEQYF
TGTGCCAGCAGCTTATCCCCGACCGACGAGCAGTACTTC
>-|TRBV7-2|TRBJ1-6|-
CASSQRTRGRSPLHF
TGTGCCAGCAGCCAGCGGACCCGGGGGCGGTCACCCCTCCACTTT
>-|TRBV28|TRBJ2-4|-
CASSFLVVRPVILAIQYF
TGTGCCAGCAGTTTTCTGGTTGTCAGGCCCGTCATACTAGCCATTCAGTACTTC
>-|TRBV7-9|TRBJ2-7|TRBD1
CASRRTGGEQYF
TGTGCCAGCAGGCGTACAGGGGGCGAGCAGTACTTC
>-|TRBV19|TRBJ2-3|TRBD1
CASSPRQGPDTQYF
TGTGCCAGTAGTCCAAGACAGGGTCCAGATACGCAGTATTTT
>-|TRBV27|TRBJ1-2|-
CASSGGTYFGGYTF
TGTGCCAGCAGTGGAGGGACTTATTTCGGTGGCTACACCTTC
>-|TRBV4-3|TRBJ1-2|-
CASSQNFGGLQEGYTF
TGCGCCAGCAGCCAAAATTTCGGGGGACTCCAGGAGGGCTACACCTTC
>-|TRBV1|TRBJ2-1|-
CTSSRSGTSVYNEQFF
TGCACCAGCAGCCGCTCCGGGACTAGCGTCTACAATGAGCAGTTCTTC
>-|TRBV19|TRBJ1-1|TRBD1
CASSSPGQGWHTEAFF
TGTGCCAGTAGTTCCCCGGGACAGGGATGGCACACTGAAGCTTTCTTT
>-|TRBV7-9|TRBJ1-1|-
CASSLVARGTEAFF
TGTGCCAGCAGCTTAGTTGCCAGGGGCACTGAAGCTTTCTTT
>-|TRBV2|TRBJ2-1|-
CASSEEISYNEQFF
TGTGCCAGCAGTGAGGAGATCTCCTACAATGAGCAGTTCTTC